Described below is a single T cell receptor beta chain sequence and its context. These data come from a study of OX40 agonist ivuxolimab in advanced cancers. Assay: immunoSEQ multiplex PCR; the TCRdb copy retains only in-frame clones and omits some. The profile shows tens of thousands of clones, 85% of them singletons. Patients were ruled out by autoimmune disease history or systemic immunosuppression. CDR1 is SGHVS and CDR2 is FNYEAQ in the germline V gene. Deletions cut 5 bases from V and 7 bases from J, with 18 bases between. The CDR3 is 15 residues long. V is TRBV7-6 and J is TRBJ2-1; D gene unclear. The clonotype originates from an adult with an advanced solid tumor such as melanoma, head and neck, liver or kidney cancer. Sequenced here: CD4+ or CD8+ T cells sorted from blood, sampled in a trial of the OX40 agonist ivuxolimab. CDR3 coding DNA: TGTGCCAGCAGCATTGGGGTGGCTCAAAGGAATGAGCAGTTCTTC. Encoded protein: CASSIGVAQRNEQFF.